The next 4 T cell receptor beta chains were all read from a single sample in a study of cytotoxic CD8 clonotypes in ibrutinib-treated CLL. The table came from immunoSEQ multiplex PCR; TCRdb's copy has only in-frame clones and leaves some out. The data show more than 200,000 clones, with roughly three quarters seen just once and roughly an eighth held by the top ten. The specimen comprised PBMCs, sampled after 12 months of ibrutinib treatment. The receptor source for this set is a human donor with chronic lymphocytic leukemia.

The V and J genes are TRBV9 and TRBJ1-2; D perhaps matches TRBD1 (6 bases). CDR1 and CDR2 (germline): SGDLS, YYNGEE. V was clipped by 6 bases and J by 6 bases, with 21 bases between them. The CDR3 consists of 15 residues. The CDR3 reads CASTVTGMAYDGYTF. CDR3 DNA sequence: TGTGCCAGCACCGTTACAGGGATGGCTTACGATGGCTACACCTTC.

The chain combines TRBV21-1 with TRBJ2-2; the tabulated D call, TRBD1, remains unverified against the DNA. TRBV21-1 is given as a pseudogene. The CDR3 has 15 amino acids. The CDR3 loop reads CASREQGKNTGELFF. Written as DNA, the CDR3 is TGTGCCAGCAGAGAACAGGGGAAAAACACCGGGGAGCTGTTTTTT.

The chain joins TRBV10-3 to TRBJ1-2; 11 nucleotides agree with TRBD1. The CDR3 loop spans 17 amino acids. V lost 3 bases to trimming and J lost 4 bases; unmatched junction nucleotides: 10. Germline V gene sequence: CDR1 ENHRY, CDR2 SYGVKD. The CDR3: CAISDPSRDRGIYGYTF. The DNA of the CDR3 is TGTGCCATCAGTGACCCCTCCAGGGACAGGGGGATCTATGGCTACACCTTC.

This clone has only one observation. This rearrangement joins TRBV28 to TRBJ2-1; unclear D gene. Germline V gene lookup returns CDR1 MDHEN and CDR2 SYDVKM. The V gene lost 6 bases and the J gene lost 1 base, with 13 bases spanning the gap. The CDR3 has 15 amino acids. CDR3 coding DNA: TGTGCCAGCAGCGAAGCCGATATATCCTACAATGAGCAGTTCTTC. Its protein product is CASSEADISYNEQFF.